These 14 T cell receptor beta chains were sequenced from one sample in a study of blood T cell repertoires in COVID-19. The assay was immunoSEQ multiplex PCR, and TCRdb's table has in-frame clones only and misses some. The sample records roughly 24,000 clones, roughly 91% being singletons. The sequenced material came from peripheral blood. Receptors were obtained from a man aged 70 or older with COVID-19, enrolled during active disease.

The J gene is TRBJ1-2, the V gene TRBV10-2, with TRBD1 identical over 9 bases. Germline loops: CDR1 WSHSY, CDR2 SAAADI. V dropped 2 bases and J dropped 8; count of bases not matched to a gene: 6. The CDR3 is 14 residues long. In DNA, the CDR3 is TGCGCCAGCAGTGAGCCGGGACAGGGAAAAGGCTACACCTTC. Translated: CASSEPGQGKGYTF.

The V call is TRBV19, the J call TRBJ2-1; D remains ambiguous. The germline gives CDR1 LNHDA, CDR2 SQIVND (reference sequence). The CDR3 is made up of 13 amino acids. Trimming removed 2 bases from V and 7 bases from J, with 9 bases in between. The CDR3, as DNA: TGTGCCAGTAGTATACGAGGTAATAATGAGCAGTTCTTC. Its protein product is CASSIRGNNEQFF.

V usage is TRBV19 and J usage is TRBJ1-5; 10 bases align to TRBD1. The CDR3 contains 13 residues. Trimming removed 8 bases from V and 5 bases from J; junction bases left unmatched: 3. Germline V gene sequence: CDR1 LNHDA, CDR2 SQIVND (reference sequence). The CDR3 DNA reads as TGTGCCAGTCGGGACAGGGGTGATCAGCCCCAGCATTTT. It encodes CASRDRGDQPQHF. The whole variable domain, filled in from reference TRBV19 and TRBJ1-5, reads DGGITQSPKYLFRKEGQNVTLSCEQNLNHDAMYWYRQDPGQGLRLIYYSQIVNDFQKGDIAEGYSVSREKKESFPLTVTSAQKNPTAFYLCASRDRGDQPQHFGDGTRLSIL.

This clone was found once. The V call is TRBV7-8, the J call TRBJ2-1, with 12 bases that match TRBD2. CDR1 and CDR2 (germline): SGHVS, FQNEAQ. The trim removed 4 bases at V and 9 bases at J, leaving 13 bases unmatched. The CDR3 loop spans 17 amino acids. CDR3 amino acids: CASSWARFLAGGGEQFF. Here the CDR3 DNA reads TGTGCCAGCAGCTGGGCTAGGTTCCTAGCGGGAGGGGGTGAGCAGTTCTTC.

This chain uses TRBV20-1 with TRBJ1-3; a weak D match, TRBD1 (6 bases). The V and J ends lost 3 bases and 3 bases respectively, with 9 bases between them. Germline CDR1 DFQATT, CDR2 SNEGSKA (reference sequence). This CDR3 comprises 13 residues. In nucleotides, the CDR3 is TGCAGTGCTAGTGGGGGCTTTGGAAACACCATATATTTT. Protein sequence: CSASGGFGNTIYF.

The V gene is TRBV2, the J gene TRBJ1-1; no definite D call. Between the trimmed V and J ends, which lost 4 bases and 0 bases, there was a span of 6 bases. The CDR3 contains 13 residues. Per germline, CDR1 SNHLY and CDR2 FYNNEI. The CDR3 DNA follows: TGTGCCAGCAGTGCTATAGTGAACACTGAAGCTTTCTTT. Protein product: CASSAIVNTEAFF.

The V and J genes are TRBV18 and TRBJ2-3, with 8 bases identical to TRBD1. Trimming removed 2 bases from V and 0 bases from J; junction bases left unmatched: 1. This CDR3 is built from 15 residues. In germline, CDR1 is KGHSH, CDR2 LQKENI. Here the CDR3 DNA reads TGTGCCAGCTCACCAAGGGACAGGAGCACAGATACGCAGTATTTT. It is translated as CASSPRDRSTDTQYF.

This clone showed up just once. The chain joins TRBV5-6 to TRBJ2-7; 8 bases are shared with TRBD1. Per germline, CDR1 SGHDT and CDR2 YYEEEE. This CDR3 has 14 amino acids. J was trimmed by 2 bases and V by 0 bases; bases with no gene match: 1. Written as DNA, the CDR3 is TGTGCCAGCAGCTTGGAACAGGGGGCCTACGAGCAGTACTTC. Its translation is CASSLEQGAYEQYF.

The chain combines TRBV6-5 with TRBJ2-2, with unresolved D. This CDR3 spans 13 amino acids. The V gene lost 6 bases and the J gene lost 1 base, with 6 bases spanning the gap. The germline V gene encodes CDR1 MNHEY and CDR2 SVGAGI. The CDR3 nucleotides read TGTGCCAGCAGGAAACAGAACACCGGGGAGCTGTTTTTT. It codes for CASRKQNTGELFF.

This CDR3 is CASSPPGGSNEKLFF. Written as DNA, the CDR3 is TGTGCCAGCAGCCCCCCGGGGGGGTCGAATGAAAAACTGTTTTTT. The chain combines TRBV7-9 with TRBJ1-4, with D tentatively TRBD1 (5 bases). There are 15 residues in the CDR3. Trimming shortened V by 5 bases and J by 5 bases, and 15 bases separated the two germline ends. The germline gives CDR1 SEHNR, CDR2 FQNEAQ (reference sequence). Using reference TRBV7-9 and TRBJ1-4 for the parts outside the CDR3, the full variable domain is DTGVSQNPRHKITKRGQNVTFRCDPISEHNRLYWYRQTLGQGPEFLTYFQNEAQLEKSRLLSDRFSAERPKGSFSTLEIQRTEQGDSAMYLCASSPPGGSNEKLFFGSGTQLSVL.

The CDR3 loop reads CASRPDSEKLFF. For the CDR3, the DNA is TGTGCCAGCAGGCCCGACAGCGAAAAACTGTTTTTT. The chain joins TRBV2 to TRBJ1-4; D is perhaps TRBD1 (5 bases). The CDR3 extends over 12 amino acids. Trimming took off 6 bases at V and 8 bases at J, with 10 bases between the two ends. Germline V gene data show CDR1 as SNHLY and CDR2 as FYNNEI.

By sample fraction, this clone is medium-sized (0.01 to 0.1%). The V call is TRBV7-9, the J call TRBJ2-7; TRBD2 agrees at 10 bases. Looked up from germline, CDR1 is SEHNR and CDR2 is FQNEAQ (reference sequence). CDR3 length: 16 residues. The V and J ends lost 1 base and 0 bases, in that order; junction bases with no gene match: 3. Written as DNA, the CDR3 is TGTGCCAGCAGCTTAGTGAGGACTAGCGGCTCCTACGAGCAGTACTTC. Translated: CASSLVRTSGSYEQYF.

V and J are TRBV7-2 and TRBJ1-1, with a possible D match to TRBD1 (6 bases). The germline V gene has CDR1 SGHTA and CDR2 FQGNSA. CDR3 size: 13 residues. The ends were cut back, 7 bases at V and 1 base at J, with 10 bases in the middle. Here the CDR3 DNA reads TGTGCCAGCACCGACAGGAGGAACACTGAAGCTTTCTTT. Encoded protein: CASTDRRNTEAFF.

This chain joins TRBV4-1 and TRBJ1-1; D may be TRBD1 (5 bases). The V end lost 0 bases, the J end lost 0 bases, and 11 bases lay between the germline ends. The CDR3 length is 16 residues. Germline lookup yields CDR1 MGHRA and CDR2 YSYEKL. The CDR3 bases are TGCGCCAGCAGCCAAGAAGCAGGGAGGATGAACACTGAAGCTTTCTTT. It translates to CASSQEAGRMNTEAFF.